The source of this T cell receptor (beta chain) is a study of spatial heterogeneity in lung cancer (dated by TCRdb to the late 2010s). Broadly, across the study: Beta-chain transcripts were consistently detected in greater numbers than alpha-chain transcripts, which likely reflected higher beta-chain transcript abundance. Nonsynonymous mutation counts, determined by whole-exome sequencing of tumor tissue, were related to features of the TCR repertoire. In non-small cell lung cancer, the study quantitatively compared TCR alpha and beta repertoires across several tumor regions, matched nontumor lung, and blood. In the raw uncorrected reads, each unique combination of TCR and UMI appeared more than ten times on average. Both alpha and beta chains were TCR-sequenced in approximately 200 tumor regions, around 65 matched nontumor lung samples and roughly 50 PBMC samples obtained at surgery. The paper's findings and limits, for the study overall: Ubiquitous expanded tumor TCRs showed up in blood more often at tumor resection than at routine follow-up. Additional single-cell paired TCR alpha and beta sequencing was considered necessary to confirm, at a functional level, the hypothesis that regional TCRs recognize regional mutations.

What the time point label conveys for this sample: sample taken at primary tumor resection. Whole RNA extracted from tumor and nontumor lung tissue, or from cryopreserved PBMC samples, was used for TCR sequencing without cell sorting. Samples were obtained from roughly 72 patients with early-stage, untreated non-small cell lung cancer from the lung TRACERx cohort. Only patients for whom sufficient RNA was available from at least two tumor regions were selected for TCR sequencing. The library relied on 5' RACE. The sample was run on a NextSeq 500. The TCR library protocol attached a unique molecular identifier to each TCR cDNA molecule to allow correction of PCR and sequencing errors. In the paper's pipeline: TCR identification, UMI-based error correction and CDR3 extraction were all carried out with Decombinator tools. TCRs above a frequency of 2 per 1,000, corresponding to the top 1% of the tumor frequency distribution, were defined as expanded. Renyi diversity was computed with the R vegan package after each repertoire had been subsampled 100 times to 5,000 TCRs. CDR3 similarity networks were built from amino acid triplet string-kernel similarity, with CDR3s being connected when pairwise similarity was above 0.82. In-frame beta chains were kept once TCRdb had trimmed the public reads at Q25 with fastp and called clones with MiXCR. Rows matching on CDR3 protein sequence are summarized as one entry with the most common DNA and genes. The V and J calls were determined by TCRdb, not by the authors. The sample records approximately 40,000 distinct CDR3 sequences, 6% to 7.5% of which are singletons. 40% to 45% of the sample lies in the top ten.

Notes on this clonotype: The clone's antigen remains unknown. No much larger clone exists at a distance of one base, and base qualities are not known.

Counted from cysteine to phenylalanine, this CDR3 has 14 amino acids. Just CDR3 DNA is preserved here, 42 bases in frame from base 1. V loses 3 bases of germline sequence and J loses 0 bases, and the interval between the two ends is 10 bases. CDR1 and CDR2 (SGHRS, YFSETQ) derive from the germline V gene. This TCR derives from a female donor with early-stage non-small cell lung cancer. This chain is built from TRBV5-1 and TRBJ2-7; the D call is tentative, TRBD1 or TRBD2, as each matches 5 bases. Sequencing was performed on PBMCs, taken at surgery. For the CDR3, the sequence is CASSSPGRSYEQYF. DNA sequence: TGCGCCAGCAGCTCGCCGGGACGCTCCTACGAGCAGTACTTC.